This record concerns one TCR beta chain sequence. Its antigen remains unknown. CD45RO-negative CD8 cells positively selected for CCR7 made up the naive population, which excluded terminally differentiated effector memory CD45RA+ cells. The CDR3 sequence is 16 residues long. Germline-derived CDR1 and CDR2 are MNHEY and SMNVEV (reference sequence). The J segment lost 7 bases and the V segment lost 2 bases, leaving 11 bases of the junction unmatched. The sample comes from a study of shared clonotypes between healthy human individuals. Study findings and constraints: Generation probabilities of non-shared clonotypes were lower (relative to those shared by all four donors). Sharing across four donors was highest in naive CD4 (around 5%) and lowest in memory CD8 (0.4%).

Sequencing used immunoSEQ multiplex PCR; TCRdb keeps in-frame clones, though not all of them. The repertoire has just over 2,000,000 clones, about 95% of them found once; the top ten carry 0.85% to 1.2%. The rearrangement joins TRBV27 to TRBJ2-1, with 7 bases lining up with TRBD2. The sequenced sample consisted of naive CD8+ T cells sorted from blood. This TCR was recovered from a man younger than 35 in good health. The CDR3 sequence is CASSLLTGGSGNEQFF. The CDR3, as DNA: TGTGCCAGCAGTTTACTCACGGGAGGTAGTGGGAATGAGCAGTTCTTC.